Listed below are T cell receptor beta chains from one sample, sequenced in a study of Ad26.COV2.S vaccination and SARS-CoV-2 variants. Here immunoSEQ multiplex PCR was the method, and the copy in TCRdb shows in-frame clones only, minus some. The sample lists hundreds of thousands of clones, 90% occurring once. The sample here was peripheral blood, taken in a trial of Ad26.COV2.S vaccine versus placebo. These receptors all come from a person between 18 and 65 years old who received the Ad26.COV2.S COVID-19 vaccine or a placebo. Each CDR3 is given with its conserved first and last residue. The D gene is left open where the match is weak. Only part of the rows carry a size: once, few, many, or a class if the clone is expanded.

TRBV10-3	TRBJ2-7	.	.	CAIRPPQGDEQYF	TGTGCCATCAGGCCACCCCAAGGGGATGAGCAGTACTTC
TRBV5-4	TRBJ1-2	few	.	CASSLEGRGAGYTF	TGTGCCAGCAGCTTGGAGGGCAGGGGAGCTGGCTACACCTTC
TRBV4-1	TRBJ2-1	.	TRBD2	CASSQLAGVFEQFF	TGCGCCAGCAGCCAACTAGCGGGAGTATTTGAGCAGTTCTTC
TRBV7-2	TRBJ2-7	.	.	CASSPPGAGSVLYEQYF	TGTGCCAGCAGCCCCCCCGGGGCCGGGAGCGTACTCTACGAGCAGTACTTC
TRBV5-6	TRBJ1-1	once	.	CASSRTEGAARNTEAFF	TGTGCCAGCAGCCGGACGGAGGGCGCGGCGAGGAACACTGAAGCTTTCTTT
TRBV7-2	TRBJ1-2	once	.	CASSLAPGGFGYGYTF	TGTGCCAGCAGCTTAGCTCCCGGGGGGTTTGGGTATGGCTACACCTTC
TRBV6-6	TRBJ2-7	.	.	CASSPTSYEQYF	TGTGCCAGCAGTCCCACTTCCTACGAGCAGTACTTC
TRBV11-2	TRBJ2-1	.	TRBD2	CASSLGTSGDHYNEQFF	TGTGCCAGCAGCTTAGGTACTAGCGGGGACCACTACAATGAGCAGTTCTTC
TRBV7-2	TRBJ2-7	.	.	CASSLVSGQGEQYF	TGTGCCAGCAGCTTAGTATCCGGCCAGGGCGAGCAGTACTTC
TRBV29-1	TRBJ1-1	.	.	CSGRERTNTEAFF	TGCAGCGGGAGGGAGCGTACGAACACTGAAGCTTTCTTT
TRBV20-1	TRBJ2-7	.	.	CSARGGYEQYF	TGCAGTGCCCGAGGAGGGTACGAGCAGTACTTC
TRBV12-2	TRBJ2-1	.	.	CASRKRLPGKNNEQFF	TGTGCAAGTCGCAAAAGACTACCGGGAAAGAACAATGAGCAGTTCTTC
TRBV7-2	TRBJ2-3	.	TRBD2	CASSLGNSGRATDTQYF	TGTGCCAGCAGCTTAGGAAATAGCGGGAGGGCCACAGATACGCAGTATTTT
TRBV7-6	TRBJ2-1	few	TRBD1	CASSLAGRGHGNEQFF	TGTGCCAGCAGCTTAGCGGGCAGGGGGCACGGGAATGAGCAGTTCTTC
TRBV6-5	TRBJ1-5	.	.	CASSYSQATNQPQHF	TGTGCCAGCAGTTATAGCCAGGCAACCAATCAGCCCCAGCATTTT
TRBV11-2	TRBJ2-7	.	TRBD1	CASRTRDRGDFSYEQYF	TGTGCCAGCAGGACTCGGGACAGGGGCGATTTCTCCTACGAGCAGTACTTC
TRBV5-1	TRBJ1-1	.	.	CASSPASGTEAFF	TGCGCCAGCAGCCCGGCTTCGGGCACTGAAGCTTTCTTT
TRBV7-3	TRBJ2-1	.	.	CASSFSGANNEQFF	TGTGCCAGCAGCTTCAGCGGAGCGAACAATGAGCAGTTCTTC
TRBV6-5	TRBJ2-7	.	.	CASTTLEGYEQYF	TGTGCCAGCACCACCTTGGAGGGCTACGAGCAGTACTTC
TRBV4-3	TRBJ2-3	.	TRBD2	CASSQDQITGLALTDTQYF	TGCGCCAGCAGCCAAGATCAGATAACGGGACTAGCCCTCACAGATACGCAGTATTTT
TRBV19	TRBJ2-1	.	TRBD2	CASSPSGRAKRYNEQFF	TGTGCCAGTAGCCCTAGCGGGAGGGCGAAGAGATACAATGAGCAGTTCTTC
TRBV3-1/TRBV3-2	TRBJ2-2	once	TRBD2	CASSPGLAGASFTGELFF	TGTGCCAGCAGCCCGGGACTAGCGGGAGCATCCTTCACCGGGGAGCTGTTTTTT